This T cell receptor beta chain appears in the sequencing data of a study of blood T cell repertoires in COVID-19. In the study's own analysis: Nucleated cell counts were estimated from reference gene primer amplification. The protocol was immunoSEQ multiplex PCR, while the TCRdb copy is restricted to in-frame clones and leaves out a portion. V, J and clone size are taken as reported in that table, and D and trimming were inferred from the DNA itself. The table includes roughly 93,000 clones, 89% detected once. This CDR3 has 13 amino acids. Trimming cost V 4 bases and J 11 bases; bases outside gene matches: 9. Per the germline V gene, CDR1 is SGHDT and CDR2 is YYEEEE.

The clonotype originates from a middle-aged man with acute or convalescent COVID-19. The chain links TRBV5-6 to TRBJ1-1; 9 nucleotides agree with TRBD1. Source material: peripheral blood. CDR3 DNA sequence: TGTGCCAGCAGCCCTATGGGACAGGGTTTGGCTTTCTTT. It yields the protein CASSPMGQGLAFF.